This T cell receptor beta chain appears in the sequencing data of a study of cytomegalovirus exposure and HLA in healthy donors. General study results and limits: The authors later linked a missense DCLRE1C variant to TCR beta V- and J-gene trimming. Cytomegalovirus association was listed for about 170 TCR beta chains. Earlier results showed most TCR beta V segments being productive about 87% or about 30% of the time.

A note on this clone: What it binds is not known.

V shed 3 bases and J shed 10 bases, with 20 bases lying between them. Germline V CDR1 and CDR2: SGDLS, YYNGEE. This CDR3 has 15 residues. Primers: 60 Vbeta forward and 13 Jbeta reverse. The repertoire was sequenced with immunoSEQ multiplex PCR; TCRdb's copy has only in-frame clones and lacks some. The sample lists more than 150,000 clones; roughly 75% were seen once. Sample: PBMCs. This sequence originates from a woman between 40 and 55 years old in good health and CMV-seropositive. The chain uses TRBV9 and TRBJ2-1; D possibly corresponds to TRBD1 (6 bases). CDR3 bases: TGTGCCAGCAGCGCAAGCACTAACAGGGTGAGGGAGCAGTTCTTC. The encoded protein is CASSASTNRVREQFF.